This T cell receptor (beta chain) was found in a study of blood T cell repertoires in COVID-19 (dated by TCRdb to about 2020). Some background on the complete study: Samples from collaborators originated in the United States, Italy and Spain and spanned both the acute and convalescent phases of COVID-19. The prospective study material was composed of cDNA or gDNA derived from T cells, B-cell-depleted T cells, or PBMCs. The dataset comprised deeply sampled blood TCRbeta repertoires from subjects exposed to, actively infected with, or recovered from COVID-19. The repertoires were released in a freely available public database meant as a resource for research on the immune response to SARS-CoV-2. Samples were obtained from the ongoing ImmuneRACE study (first 160 participants) and from 1,254 subjects provided by 6 global collaborators. A de-identified subject ID, COVID-19 status, age in years and sex were almost always included in the sample metadata. Where HLA class I and class II types were available, the types were taken from metadata supplied by the sample provider, not from assay-based typing.

Paper-wide results and their limitations: How much clinical and demographic metadata was included differed by source and by participant, and the metadata was provided uncurated.

Turning to this clone: Its binding antigen is unknown. No base quality information exists; no much larger clone differs at one position. Other DNA variants within this sample encode the same CDR3.

In the prospective study, participants were about 18 to 90 years old, resided in about two dozen geographic areas of the United States, and were enrolled through a virtual design. Cohort assignment in the prospective study relied on participant-reported clinical history from a screening survey and a study questionnaire. For ImmuneRACE Cohort 3, a participant was defined as recovered based on two consecutive negative NP/OP PCR tests, clearance by a healthcare professional, or resolution of symptoms. Mobile phlebotomists in the prospective study collected whole blood, serum and a nasopharyngeal or oropharyngeal swab from every participant. Participants in the prospective study had the option to provide additional blood draws and questionnaires over a roughly two-month period. Blood samples from the prospective study were shipped frozen or at room temperature prior to DNA extraction. The immunoSEQ Assay, a bias-controlled multiplex PCR, was used to amplify TCRbeta CDR3 regions from genomic DNA. For the original study's pipeline: The number of nucleated cells in each sample was estimated by amplification of reference gene primers within the assay. To quantify the absolute abundance of each unique TCRbeta CDR3 rearrangement, sequence reads were collapsed and filtered. For each sample, productive Simpson clonality was calculated as the square root of Simpson's diversity index across productive rearrangements. In its TCRdb copy, this immuneACCESS table keeps in-frame sequences only and misses some clones. Where compared with another copy, unresolved V genes explain less than half of these, and the others have no known cause. V, J and clone size derive from that table, while D and trimming were established from the DNA sequence. Across this sample there are 250,000 to 300,000 clones, with 89% seen only once. In total, the top ten clones hold 1.5% to 2% of the sample.

The specimen was PBMCs or T cells enriched from blood (not recorded which). The TCR originated in a woman aged 40 to 55 who had recovered from COVID-19.

The sequenced DNA: TGTGCCAGCAGTTTAGACAGAAACTATGGCTACACCTTC. It codes for CASSLDRNYGYTF. The chain was built from TRBV12-3 or TRBV12-4 and TRBJ1-2; the D gene lacks a confident call. V is clipped by 1 base and J by 2 bases, and the sequence between their germline boundaries is 5 bases long. The CDR3 spans 13 residues, from the cysteine through the phenylalanine. The read is trimmed to its CDR3 DNA, 39 bases read in frame from base 1.